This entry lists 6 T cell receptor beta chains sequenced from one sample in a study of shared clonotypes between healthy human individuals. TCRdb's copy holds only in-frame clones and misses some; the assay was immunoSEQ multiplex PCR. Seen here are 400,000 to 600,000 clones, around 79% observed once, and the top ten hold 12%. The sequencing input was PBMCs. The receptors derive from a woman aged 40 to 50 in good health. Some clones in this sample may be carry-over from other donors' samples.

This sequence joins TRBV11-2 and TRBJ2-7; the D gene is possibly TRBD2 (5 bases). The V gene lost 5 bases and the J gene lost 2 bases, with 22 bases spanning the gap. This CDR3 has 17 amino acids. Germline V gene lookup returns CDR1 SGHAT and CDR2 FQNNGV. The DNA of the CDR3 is TGTGCCAGCAGCCAAGACCAATCGGGGAAAACCACCTACGAGCAGTACTTC. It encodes CASSQDQSGKTTYEQYF.

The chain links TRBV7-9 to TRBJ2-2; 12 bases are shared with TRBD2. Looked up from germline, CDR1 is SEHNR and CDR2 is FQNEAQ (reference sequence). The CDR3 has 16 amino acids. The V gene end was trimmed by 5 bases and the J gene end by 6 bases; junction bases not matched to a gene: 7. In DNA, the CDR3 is TGTGCCAGCAGCCCTAGCGGGAGGGCCGTTTCCGGGGAGCTGTTTTTT. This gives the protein CASSPSGRAVSGELFF. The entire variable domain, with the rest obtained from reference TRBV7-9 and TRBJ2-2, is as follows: DTGVSQNPRHKITKRGQNVTFRCDPISEHNRLYWYRQTLGQGPEFLTYFQNEAQLEKSRLLSDRFSAERPKGSFSTLEIQRTEQGDSAMYLCASSPSGRAVSGELFFGEGSRLTVL.

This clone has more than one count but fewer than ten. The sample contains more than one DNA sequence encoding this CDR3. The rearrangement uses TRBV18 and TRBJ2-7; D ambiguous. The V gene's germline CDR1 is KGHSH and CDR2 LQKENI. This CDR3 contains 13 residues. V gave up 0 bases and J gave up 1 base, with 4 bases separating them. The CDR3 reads CASSPPASYEQYF. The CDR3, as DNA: TGTGCCAGCTCACCACCAGCATCCTACGAGCAGTACTTC.

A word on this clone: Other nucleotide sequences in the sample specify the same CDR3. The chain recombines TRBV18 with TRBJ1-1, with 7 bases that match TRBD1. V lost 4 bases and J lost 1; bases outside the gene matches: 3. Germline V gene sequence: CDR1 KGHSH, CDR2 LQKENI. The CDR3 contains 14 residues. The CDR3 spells CASSRQGPNTEAFF. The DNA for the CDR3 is TGTGCCAGCTCACGACAGGGTCCGAACACTGAAGCTTTCTTT.

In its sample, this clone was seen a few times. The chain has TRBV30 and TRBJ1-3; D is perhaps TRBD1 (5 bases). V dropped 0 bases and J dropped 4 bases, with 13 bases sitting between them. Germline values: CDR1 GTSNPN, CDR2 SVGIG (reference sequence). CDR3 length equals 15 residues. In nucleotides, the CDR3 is TGTGCCTGGAGTGTAGGGGCAGCGGGAGGAAACACCATATATTTT. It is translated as CAWSVGAAGGNTIYF.

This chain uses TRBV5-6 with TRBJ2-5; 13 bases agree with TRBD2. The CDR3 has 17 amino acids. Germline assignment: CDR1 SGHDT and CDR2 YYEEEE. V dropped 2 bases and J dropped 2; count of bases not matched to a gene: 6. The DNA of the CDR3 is TGTGCCAGCAGCTTCGGACTAGCGGGAGTGGGGCAAGAGACCCAGTACTTC. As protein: CASSFGLAGVGQETQYF. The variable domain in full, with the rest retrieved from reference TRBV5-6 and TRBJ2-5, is DAGVTQSPTHLIKTRGQQVTLRCSPKSGHDTVSWYQQALGQGPQFIFQYYEEEERQRGNFPDRFSGHQFPNYSSELNVNALLLGDSALYLCASSFGLAGVGQETQYFGPGTRLLVL.